The 4 T cell receptor beta chains below all came from one sample that was sequenced in a study of Ad26.COV2.S vaccination and SARS-CoV-2 variants. The table came from immunoSEQ multiplex PCR; TCRdb's copy has only in-frame clones and leaves some out. The repertoire holds roughly 380,000 clones, with 85% to 90% as singletons. As to treatment: roughly 19 received Ad26.COV2.S at low or high dose, single or two shots; 5 received placebo; per-sample allocation not given. Collection of samples fell on day 63 after the first vaccine or placebo injection. The sample here was peripheral blood, taken in a trial of Ad26.COV2.S vaccine versus placebo. The receptors derive from a person between 18 and 60 years old who received the Ad26.COV2.S COVID-19 vaccine or a placebo.

V is TRBV6-5 and J is TRBJ2-1; 9 positions agree with TRBD1. The CDR3 has 15 residues. With V trimmed by 7 bases and J by 5 bases, 9 bases remained unmatched. Germline lookup yields CDR1 MNHEY and CDR2 SVGAGI. The DNA for the CDR3 is TGTGCCAGCACGACAGGGGGGTTTCAGAACAATGAGCAGTTCTTC. It codes for CASTTGGFQNNEQFF.

This clone was detected once. The V and J genes are TRBV7-2 and TRBJ2-1, with D perhaps assigned TRBD1 or TRBD2 (5 bases each). The V gene lost 5 bases and the J gene lost 2 bases, with 19 bases spanning the gap. Germline CDR1 and CDR2: SGHTA and FQGNSA. CDR3 length: 17 amino acids. The CDR3 sequence is CASSPPVGTLTYNEQFF. The CDR3 DNA reads as TGTGCCAGCAGCCCCCCGGTAGGGACCCTGACCTACAATGAGCAGTTCTTC. The full variable domain, with the rest looked up from reference TRBV7-2 and TRBJ2-1, is GAGVSQSPSNKVTEKGKDVELRCDPISGHTALYWYRQSLGQGLEFLIYFQGNSAPDKSGLPSDRFSAERTGGSVSTLTIQRTQQEDSAVYLCASSPPVGTLTYNEQFFGPGTRLTVL.

The chain employs TRBV4-3 and TRBJ1-2; D possibly corresponds to TRBD1 (5 bases). The germline CDR1 and CDR2 sequences are LGHNA and YSLEER. CDR3 length: 14 amino acids. V lost 2 bases to trimming and J lost 4 bases, with 11 bases between them. The CDR3 nucleotides read TGCGCCAGCAGCCAAACTCAGGGACGCTATGGCTACACCTTC. Protein product: CASSQTQGRYGYTF.

This clone came up a few times. Distinct nucleotide sequences in the sample also encode this CDR3. The CDR3 sequence is CASSLGLAGNTGELFF. The CDR3 nucleotides are TGTGCCAGCAGCTTAGGACTAGCGGGAAACACCGGGGAGCTGTTTTTT. This chain links TRBV7-3 with TRBJ2-2, with 12 bases identical to TRBD2. After removal of 2 bases from V and 2 bases from J, the junction contained 0 bases not matched to a gene. The length of the CDR3 is 16 residues. Looked up from germline, CDR1 is SGHTA and CDR2 is FQGTGA.